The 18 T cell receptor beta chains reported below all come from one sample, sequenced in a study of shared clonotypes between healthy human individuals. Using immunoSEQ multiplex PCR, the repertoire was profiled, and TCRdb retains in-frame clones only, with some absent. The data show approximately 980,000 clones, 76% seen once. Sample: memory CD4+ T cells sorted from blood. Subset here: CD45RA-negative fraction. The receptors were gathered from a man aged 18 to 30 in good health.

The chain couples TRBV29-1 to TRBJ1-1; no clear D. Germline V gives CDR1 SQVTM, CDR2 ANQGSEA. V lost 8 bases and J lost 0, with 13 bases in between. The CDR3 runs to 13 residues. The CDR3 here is CSPSSGVNTEAFF. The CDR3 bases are TGCAGCCCCTCATCTGGAGTGAACACTGAAGCTTTCTTT.

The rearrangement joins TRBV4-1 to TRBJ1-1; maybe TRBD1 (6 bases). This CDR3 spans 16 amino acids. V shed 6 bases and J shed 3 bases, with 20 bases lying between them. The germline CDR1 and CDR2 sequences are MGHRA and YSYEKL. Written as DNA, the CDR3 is TGCGCCAGCAGGGGATGGGTGGACGGGGGGCACACTGAAGCTTTCTTT. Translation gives CASRGWVDGGHTEAFF.

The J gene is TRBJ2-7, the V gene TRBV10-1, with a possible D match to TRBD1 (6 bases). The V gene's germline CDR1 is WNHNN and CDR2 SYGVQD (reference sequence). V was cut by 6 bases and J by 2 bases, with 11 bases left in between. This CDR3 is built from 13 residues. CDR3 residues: CASSRDITYEQYF. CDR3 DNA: TGCGCCAGCAGCCGGGACATTACCTACGAGCAGTACTTC.

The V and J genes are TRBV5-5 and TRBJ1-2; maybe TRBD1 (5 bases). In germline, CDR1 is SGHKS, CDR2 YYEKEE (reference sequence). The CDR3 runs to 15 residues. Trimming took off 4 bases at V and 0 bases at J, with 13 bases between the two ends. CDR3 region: CASSPTVTANYGYTF. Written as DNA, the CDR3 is TGTGCCAGCAGCCCAACAGTGACAGCTAACTATGGCTACACCTTC.

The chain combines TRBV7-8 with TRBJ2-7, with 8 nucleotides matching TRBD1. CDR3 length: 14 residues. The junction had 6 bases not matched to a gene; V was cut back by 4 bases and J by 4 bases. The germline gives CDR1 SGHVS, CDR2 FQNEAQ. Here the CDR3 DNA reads TGTGCCAGCAGCTCCCGACAGGGGACTTACGAGCAGTACTTC. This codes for CASSSRQGTYEQYF.

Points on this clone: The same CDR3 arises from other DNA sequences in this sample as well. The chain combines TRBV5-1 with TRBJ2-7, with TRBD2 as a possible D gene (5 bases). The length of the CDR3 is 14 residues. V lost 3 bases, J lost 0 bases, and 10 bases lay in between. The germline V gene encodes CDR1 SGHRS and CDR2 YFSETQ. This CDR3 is CASSSSTSSYEQYF. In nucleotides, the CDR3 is TGCGCCAGCAGCTCGTCTACTAGCTCCTACGAGCAGTACTTC.

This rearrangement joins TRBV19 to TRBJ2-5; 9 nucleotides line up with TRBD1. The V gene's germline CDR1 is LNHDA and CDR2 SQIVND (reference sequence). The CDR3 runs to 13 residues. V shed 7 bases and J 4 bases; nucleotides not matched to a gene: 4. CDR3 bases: TGTGCCAGTAACGAACAGGGGGCAGAGACCCAGTACTTC. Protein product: CASNEQGAETQYF. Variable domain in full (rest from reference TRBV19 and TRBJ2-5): DGGITQSPKYLFRKEGQNVTLSCEQNLNHDAMYWYRQDPGQGLRLIYYSQIVNDFQKGDIAEGYSVSREKKESFPLTVTSAQKNPTAFYLCASNEQGAETQYFGPGTRLLVL.

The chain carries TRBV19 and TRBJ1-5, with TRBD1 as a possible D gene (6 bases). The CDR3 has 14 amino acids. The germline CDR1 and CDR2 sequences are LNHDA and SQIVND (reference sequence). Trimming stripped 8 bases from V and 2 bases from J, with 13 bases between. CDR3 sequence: CASLQGSGNQPQHF. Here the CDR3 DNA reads TGTGCCAGTTTGCAGGGGTCGGGCAATCAGCCCCAGCATTTT.

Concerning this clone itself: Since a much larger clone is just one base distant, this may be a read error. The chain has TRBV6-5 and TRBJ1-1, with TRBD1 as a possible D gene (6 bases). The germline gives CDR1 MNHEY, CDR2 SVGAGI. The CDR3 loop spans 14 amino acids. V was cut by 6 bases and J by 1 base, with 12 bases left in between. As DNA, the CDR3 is TGTGCCAGCAGCTCGGGCAGGGGGAACACTGAAGCTTTCTTT. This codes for CASSSGRGNTEAFF.

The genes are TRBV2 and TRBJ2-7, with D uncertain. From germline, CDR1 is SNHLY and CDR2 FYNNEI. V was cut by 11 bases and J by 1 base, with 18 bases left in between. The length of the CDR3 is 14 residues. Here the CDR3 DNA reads TGTGCCTCCACTAAGGACCGCCGATCCTACGAGCAGTACTTC. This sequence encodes CASTKDRRSYEQYF.

The CDR3 here is CASSPGGWIGYGYTF. CDR3 nucleotides: TGTGCCAGCAGCCCTGGGGGGTGGATCGGCTATGGCTACACCTTC. The chain joins TRBV7-2 to TRBJ1-2; TRBD1 might be the D (5 bases). The CDR3 loop spans 15 amino acids. V lost 5 bases, J lost 4 bases, and 17 bases lay in between. CDR1 and CDR2 from the germline V gene are SGHTA and FQGNSA.

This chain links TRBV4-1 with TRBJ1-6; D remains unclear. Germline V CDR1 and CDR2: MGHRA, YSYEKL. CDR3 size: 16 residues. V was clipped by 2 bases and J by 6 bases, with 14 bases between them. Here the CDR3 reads CASSQPGSNINSPLHF. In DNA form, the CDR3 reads TGCGCCAGCAGCCAACCGGGCAGCAACATTAATTCACCCCTCCACTTT.

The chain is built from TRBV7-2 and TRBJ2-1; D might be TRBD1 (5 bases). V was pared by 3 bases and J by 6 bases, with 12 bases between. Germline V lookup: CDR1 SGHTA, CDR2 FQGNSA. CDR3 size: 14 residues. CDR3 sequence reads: CASSFGHNGNEQFF. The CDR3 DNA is TGTGCCAGCAGCTTCGGACATAATGGCAATGAGCAGTTCTTC.

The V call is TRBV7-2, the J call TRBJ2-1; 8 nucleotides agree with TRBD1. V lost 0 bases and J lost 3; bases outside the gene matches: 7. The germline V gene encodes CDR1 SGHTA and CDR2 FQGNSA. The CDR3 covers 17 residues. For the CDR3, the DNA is TGTGCCAGCAGCTTAGCAGGTCAGGGGGCGGGCTACAATGAGCAGTTCTTC. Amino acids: CASSLAGQGAGYNEQFF.

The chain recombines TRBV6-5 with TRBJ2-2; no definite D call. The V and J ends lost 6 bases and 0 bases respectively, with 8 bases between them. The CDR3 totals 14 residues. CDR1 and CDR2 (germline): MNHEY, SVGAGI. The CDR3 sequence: CASRHGTNTGELFF. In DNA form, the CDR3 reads TGTGCCAGCAGACACGGAACGAACACCGGGGAGCTGTTTTTT.

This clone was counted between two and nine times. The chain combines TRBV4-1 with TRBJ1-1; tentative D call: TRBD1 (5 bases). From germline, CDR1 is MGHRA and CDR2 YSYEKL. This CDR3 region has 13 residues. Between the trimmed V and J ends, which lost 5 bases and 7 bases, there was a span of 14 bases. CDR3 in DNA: TGCGCCAGCAGCGAGTGGGGCTACAATGAAGCTTTCTTT. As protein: CASSEWGYNEAFF.

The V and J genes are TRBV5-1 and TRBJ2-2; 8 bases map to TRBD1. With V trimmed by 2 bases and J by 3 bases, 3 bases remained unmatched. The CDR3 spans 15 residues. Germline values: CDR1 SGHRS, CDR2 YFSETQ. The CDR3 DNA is TGCGCCAGCAGCTTTGGACAGGGCTACACCGGGGAGCTGTTTTTT. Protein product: CASSFGQGYTGELFF.

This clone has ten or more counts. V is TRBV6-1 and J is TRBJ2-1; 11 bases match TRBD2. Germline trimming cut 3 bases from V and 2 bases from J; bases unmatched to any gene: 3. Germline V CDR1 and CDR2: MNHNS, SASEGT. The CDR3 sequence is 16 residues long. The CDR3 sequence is CASSESSGGPYNEQFF. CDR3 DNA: TGTGCCAGCAGTGAGTCTAGCGGGGGGCCCTACAATGAGCAGTTCTTC.